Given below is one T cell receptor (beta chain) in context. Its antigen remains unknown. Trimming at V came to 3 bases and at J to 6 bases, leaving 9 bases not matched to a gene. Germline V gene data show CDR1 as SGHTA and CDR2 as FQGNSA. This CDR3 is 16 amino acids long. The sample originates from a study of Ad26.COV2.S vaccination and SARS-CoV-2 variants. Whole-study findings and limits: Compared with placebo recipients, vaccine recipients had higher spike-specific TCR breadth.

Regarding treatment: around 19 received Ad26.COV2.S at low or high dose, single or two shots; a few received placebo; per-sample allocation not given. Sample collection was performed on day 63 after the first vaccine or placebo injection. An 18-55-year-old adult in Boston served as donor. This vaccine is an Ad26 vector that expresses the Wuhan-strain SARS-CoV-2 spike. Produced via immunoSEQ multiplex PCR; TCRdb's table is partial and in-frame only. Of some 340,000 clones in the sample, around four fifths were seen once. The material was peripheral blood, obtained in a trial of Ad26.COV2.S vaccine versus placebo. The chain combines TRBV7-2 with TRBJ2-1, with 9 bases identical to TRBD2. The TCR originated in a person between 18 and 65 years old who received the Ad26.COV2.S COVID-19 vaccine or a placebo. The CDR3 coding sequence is TGTGCCAGCAGCTTCCTGACTGGCGGGGGGGCCAATGAGCAGTTCTTC. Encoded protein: CASSFLTGGGANEQFF. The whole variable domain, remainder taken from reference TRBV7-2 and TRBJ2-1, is GAGVSQSPSNKVTEKGKDVELRCDPISGHTALYWYRQSLGQGLEFLIYFQGNSAPDKSGLPSDRFSAERTGGSVSTLTIQRTQQEDSAVYLCASSFLTGGGANEQFFGPGTRLTVL.